These T cell receptor delta chains were read from a single sample in a study of gamma delta lymphoproliferative disorders and STAT genes. TCRdb processed the multiplex PCR reads again with the CATT caller. The table records fewer than 3,500 delta-chain clones, under 1.5% of them present only once. Sequenced input: blood. All receptors derive from a human donor in good health. The CDR3 runs from the conserved cysteine through the conserved F or W. Each record gives: V gene, D gene, J gene, CDR3 protein. The D gene is left open where the match is weak.

TRDV2	TRDD3	TRDJ1	CACDAVLGEADKLIF
TRDV2	TRDD3	TRDJ1	CACDVLGEDKLIF
TRDV2	.	TRDJ1	CACDTGGGLIF
TRDV2	TRDD3	TRDJ3	CACDPLPLSGGYGTWDTRQMFF
TRDV1	TRDD3	TRDJ1	CALGASRFWGTTDKLIF
TRDV2	TRDD3	TRDJ3	CACDANWGILGSWDTRQMFF
TRDV2	TRDD3	TRDJ1	CACDENWGADKLIF
TRDV2	TRDD3	TRDJ1	CACDLLGDTPDKLIF
TRDV2	TRDD3	TRDJ1	CACDTGLGDTRRDKLIF
TRDV2	TRDD3	TRDJ1	CACDPVLGDRHDKLIF
TRDV2	.	TRDJ1	CACDTVSGHTDKLIF